This TCR beta chain was retrieved from a study of T cells in Graves' hyperthyroidism and ophthalmopathy (dated by TCRdb to about 2019). About the study as a whole: Peripheral blood samples were taken at the time of initial diagnosis, prior to any treatment. After blood sampling, hyperthyroidism patients were treated with methimazole at a starting dose of 30 mg daily, and ophthalmopathy patients were treated with high-dose intravenous methylprednisolone. Whether ophthalmopathy could be predicted prospectively was tested in an independent validation cohort made up of roughly 20 hyperthyroidism patients plus 17 patients who later progressed to ophthalmopathy. In addition, the study compared T-cell repertoires in thyroid tissue and in blood from six Graves' hyperthyroidism patients. The paper reports TCR Vbeta CDR3 sequencing of approximately 130 peripheral blood samples: 43 ophthalmopathy, under 80 hyperthyroidism and 17 progressor patients. The 75 to 100 discovery patients were divided at random into training and test sets in a 7:3 ratio. TCR V-J signatures able to tell the groups apart were searched for in a discovery cohort of 100 patients, of whom fewer than 45 had Graves' ophthalmopathy and about 60 had stable Graves' hyperthyroidism.

This clonotype was seen more than once but under ten times. The antigen it recognizes is unknown. Per-nucleotide qualities are absent, and no much larger clonotype sits a single base away. General study outcomes and caveats: Most expanded thyroid clonotypes (frequency above 0.001) were also detected in blood, a finding suggesting that blood repertoires may reflect thyroid immune responses. A 13 V-J signature model separated ophthalmopathy from stable hyperthyroidism, with just over 85% sensitivity and approximately 81% specificity in cross-validation and 80%/75% in testing. Sample size was not statistically predetermined, and investigators were not blinded to group allocation. In validation, the model predicted progression to ophthalmopathy with 55% to 71% sensitivity and over 72% specificity, a median of about six months before onset.

The TCR beta CDR3 regions were amplified from the RNA transcripts. For the first round of RT-PCR on the TCR CDR3, the HTBI primer set was used together with the Qiagen OneStep RT-PCR kit. Libraries were constructed in a second round of multiplex PCR, after which size selection and purification were performed. Paired-end sequencing of the libraries was performed with 100 bp reads on an Illumina HiSeq2000. Regarding the original processing steps: Raw data were processed with SOAPnuke, discarding reads with adapters, uncalled bases, mean Phred below 15, or no exact constant-primer or identifier match. COPE v1.2.5 was used to merge high-quality paired reads, and clonotypes were defined as unique nucleotide sequences. MiTCR v1.1 was used to align the clonotypes against IMGT TRBV, TRBD and TRBJ reference segments. The analysis included only V-J combinations with a frequency above 0.0001, which together covered approximately 99% of the repertoires. A TCS score was defined as the ratio between F50 (clonal expansion) and ExV (chaos), using BLOSUM62-based TCRdist between CDR3 peptides within each V-J. Welch's t-statistics and random forest reduced 514 V-J features to some 14, which were used in a naive Bayes classifier (R e1071). TCRdb cleaned the public reads at Q25 with fastp, built clones with MiXCR and kept in-frame beta chains. Each CDR3 protein gets just one entry, which takes the most common genes and DNA from the rows behind it. These V and J calls rely on TCRdb rather than the paper's analysis. A total of around 500,000 distinct CDR3 sequences appear in this sample, about 16% of them only once. The ten largest clones represent approximately 30% of the sample.

Ophthalmopathy patients had moderately to severely active disease, Clinical Activity Score of at least 3, NOSPECS grade of at least 4, and duration under 3 months. The study excluded patients with uncontrolled infections, other autoimmune diseases, pregnancy or lactation. Diagnoses were established on the basis of clinical symptoms, serum thyroxine and TRAb, thyroid ultrasound, and orbital computed tomography. Ficoll-Paque density gradient centrifugation was used to isolate PBMCs from 10 ml of fresh peripheral blood. Total RNA was extracted using Trizol reagent, and RNA quality was assessed on an Agilent 2100 Bioanalyzer. The germline V gene encodes CDR1 MNHEY and CDR2 SMNVEV (reference sequence). Clipping removes 0 bases from V and 4 bases from J, with 5 as the unmatched junction base count. From the cysteine through the phenylalanine, the CDR3 covers 16 amino acids. Only CDR3 DNA remains: 48 bases, in frame from the first base.

The sequence came from a woman in her 30s with Graves' ophthalmopathy. What was sequenced was blood. The rearrangement joined TRBV27 to TRBJ1-4; 7 bases in between match TRBD1. The nucleotides are TGTGCCAGCAGTTTATCCGCAGGGGGAATTAATGAAAAACTGTTTTTT. It codes for CASSLSAGGINEKLFF.